A selection of T cell receptor beta chains follows, all from one sample in a study of post-analysis software for immune sequencing data. TCRdb used MiXCR to reprocess the PCR reads, holding one entry per CDR3 protein. The sample has approximately 660,000 distinct CDR3 sequences, about 60% seen once; the top ten hold over 9%. Sequenced input: blood. The receptors were sampled from a girl aged 2 to 9 with multiple sclerosis. CDR3s include the opening cysteine and the closing phenylalanine or tryptophan.

V | CDR3
TRBV4-2 | CASSQDLGGAVYEQYF
TRBV12-3/TRBV12-4 | CASTSGPGTDTQYF
TRBV20-1 | CSAISGVNPREQFF
TRBV7-8 | CASRVKVGVIDTQYF
TRBV6-2/TRBV6-3 | CASSSGTGGGYEQYF
TRBV5-1 | CACSLTQGRTEAFF
TRBV25-1 | CASGEGNYGYTF
TRBV3-1 | CASSHAGTGNTEAFF
TRBV4-3 | CASRRGLATYNEQFF
TRBV5-1 | CASSLLSQSNYGYTF
TRBV11-2 | CASSSPPYQYF
TRBV10-3 | CATSGYRGEAEAFF
TRBV7-6 | CASSPSSSYNEQYF
TRBV13 | CASSLRLGEFTDTQYF
TRBV12-3/TRBV12-4 | CAGSLEVADTQYF
TRBV20-1 | CSASSGNTEAFF
TRBV24-1 | CATSDPTPGTGADTQYF
TRBV6-5 | CASSYTSTGLNEQYF
TRBV29-1 | CSVDTSSYEQYF
TRBV7-3 | CASRWDANTEAFF
TRBV6-2/TRBV6-3 | CASSNTGNNEQFF
TRBV12-3/TRBV12-4 | CASSFASTDTQYF
TRBV29-1 | CSVEPGTKNIQYF
TRBV5-1 | CASSLGLALTNEQFF
TRBV12-3/TRBV12-4 | CASSARDANYGYTF
TRBV12-3/TRBV12-4 | CASSLNRAHEQYF
TRBV27 | CASRTVGADTQYF
TRBV9 | CASSTDPGSDEQFF
TRBV7-2 | CAGSQGQGNSPLHF
TRBV10-3 | CAISEAYFFYGYTF
TRBV5-6 | CASSFTTSGYQETQYF
TRBV30 | CAWGTGSGANVLTF
TRBV20-1 | CSAAGTSENEQFF
TRBV29-1 | CSVEAQRADTQYF
TRBV7-2 | CASSLGTSWYEQFF
TRBV2 | CASSPSGDSNEQFF
TRBV5-1 | CASSLGGGPSNQPQHF
TRBV20-1 | CSATDARGAYEQYF
TRBV12-3/TRBV12-4 | CASSRDRYEQYF
TRBV12-3/TRBV12-4 | CASSFTSNQPQHF
TRBV20-1 | CSARGPSIEKLFF
TRBV5-5 | CASSFSPENYGYTF
TRBV12-3/TRBV12-4 | CASSLGLWRGLNTDTQYF
TRBV28 | CASVGTGGANIQYF
TRBV15 | CATSRDGMALAGVNEQFF
TRBV12-3/TRBV12-4 | CANIAPGPIPYNEQFF
TRBV11-2 | CASSLEGTVGVNEQFF
TRBV2 | CASSRTSGSSYEQYF
TRBV4-3 | CASSQETDRRFLNEQFF
TRBV5-5 | CASSWDGTASPGPPDTQYF
TRBV12-3/TRBV12-4 | CASSLKAGGRPPQHF
TRBV7-9 | CASSLYMGSIPDEQFF
TRBV24-1 | CATSDSGLAGTPNEQFF